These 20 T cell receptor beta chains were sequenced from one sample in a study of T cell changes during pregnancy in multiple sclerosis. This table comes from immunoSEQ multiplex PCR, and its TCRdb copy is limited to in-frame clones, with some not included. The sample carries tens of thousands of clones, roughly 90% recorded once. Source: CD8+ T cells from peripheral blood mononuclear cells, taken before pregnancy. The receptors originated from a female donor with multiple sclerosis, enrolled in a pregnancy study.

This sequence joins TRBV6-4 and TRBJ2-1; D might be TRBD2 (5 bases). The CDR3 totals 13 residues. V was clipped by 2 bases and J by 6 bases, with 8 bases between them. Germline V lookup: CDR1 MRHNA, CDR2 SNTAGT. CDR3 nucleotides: TGTGCCAGCAGTGACAACGGGATCAATGAGCAGTTCTTC. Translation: CASSDNGINEQFF.

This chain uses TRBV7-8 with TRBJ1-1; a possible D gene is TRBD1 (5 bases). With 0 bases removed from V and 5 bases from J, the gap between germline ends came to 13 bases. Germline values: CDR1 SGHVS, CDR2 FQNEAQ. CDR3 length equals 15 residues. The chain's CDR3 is CASSLAGGGRTEAFF. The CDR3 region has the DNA TGTGCCAGCAGCTTAGCGGGGGGGGGACGGACTGAAGCTTTCTTT.

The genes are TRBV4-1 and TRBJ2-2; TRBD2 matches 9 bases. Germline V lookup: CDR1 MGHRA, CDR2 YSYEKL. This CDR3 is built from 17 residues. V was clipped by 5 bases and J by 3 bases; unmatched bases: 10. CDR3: CASSGPETSGDTGELFF. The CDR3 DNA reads TGCGCCAGCAGCGGCCCGGAGACTAGCGGAGACACCGGGGAGCTGTTTTTT.

As DNA, the CDR3 is TGTGCCAGCAGCGGGCTTAGAAGCATGAACACTGAAGCTTTCTTT. It encodes CASSGLRSMNTEAFF. J is TRBJ1-1 and V is TRBV7-9; D is undetermined. There are 15 residues in the CDR3. The V end lost 5 bases, the J end lost 0 bases, and 13 bases lay between the germline ends. From germline, CDR1 is SEHNR and CDR2 FQNEAQ (reference sequence).

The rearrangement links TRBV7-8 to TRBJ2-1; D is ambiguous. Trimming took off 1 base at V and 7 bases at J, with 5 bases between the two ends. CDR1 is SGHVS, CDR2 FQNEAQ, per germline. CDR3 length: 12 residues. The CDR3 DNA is TGTGCCAGCAGCTTAGGTCTAAATGAGCAGTTCTTC. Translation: CASSLGLNEQFF.

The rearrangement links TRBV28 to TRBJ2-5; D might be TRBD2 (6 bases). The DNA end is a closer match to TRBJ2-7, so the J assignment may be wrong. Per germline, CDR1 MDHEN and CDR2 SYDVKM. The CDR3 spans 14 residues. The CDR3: CASSFTGSTYEQYF. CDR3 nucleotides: TGTGCCAGCAGTTTTACCGGGAGTACCTACGAGCAGTACTTC.

The CDR3 loop reads CASTRGGIQETQYF. The CDR3 DNA reads as TGTGCCAGCACCCGTGGGGGCATACAAGAGACCCAGTACTTC. V gene TRBV7-9 combines with J gene TRBJ2-5; D perhaps matches TRBD1 (6 bases). This CDR3 spans 14 amino acids. Trimming left V 7 bases short and J 2 bases short, with 14 bases between. Germline V lookup: CDR1 SEHNR, CDR2 FQNEAQ (reference sequence).

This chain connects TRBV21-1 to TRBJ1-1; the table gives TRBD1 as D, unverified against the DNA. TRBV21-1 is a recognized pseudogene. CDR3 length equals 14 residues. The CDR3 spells CASSILQGCTEAFF. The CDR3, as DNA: TGTGCCAGCAGCATCCTACAGGGTTGCACTGAAGCTTTCTTT.

In nucleotides, the CDR3 is TGTGCCAGCAGTTTATGGGGGGTTAATCAGCCCCAGCATTTT. Amino acids: CASSLWGVNQPQHF. This chain joins TRBV27 and TRBJ1-5, with D perhaps TRBD1 (5 bases). The germline gives CDR1 MNHEY, CDR2 SMNVEV (reference sequence). This CDR3 has 14 amino acids. Trimming cost V 1 base and J 4 bases, with 8 bases left between them.

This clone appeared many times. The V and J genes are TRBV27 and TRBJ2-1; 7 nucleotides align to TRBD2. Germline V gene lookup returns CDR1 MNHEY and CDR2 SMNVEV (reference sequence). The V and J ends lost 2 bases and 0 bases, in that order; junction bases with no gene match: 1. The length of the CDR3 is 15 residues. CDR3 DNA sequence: TGTGCCAGCAGTTTAGAGCGGGGCTCCTACAATGAGCAGTTCTTC. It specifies CASSLERGSYNEQFF.

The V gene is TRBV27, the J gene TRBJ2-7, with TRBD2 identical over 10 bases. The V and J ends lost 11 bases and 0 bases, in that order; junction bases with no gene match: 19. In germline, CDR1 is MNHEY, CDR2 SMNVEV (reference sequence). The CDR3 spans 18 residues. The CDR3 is CAVKPRASGSQSSYEQYF. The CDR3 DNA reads TGTGCCGTGAAGCCCAGGGCTAGCGGGAGCCAAAGCTCCTACGAGCAGTACTTC.

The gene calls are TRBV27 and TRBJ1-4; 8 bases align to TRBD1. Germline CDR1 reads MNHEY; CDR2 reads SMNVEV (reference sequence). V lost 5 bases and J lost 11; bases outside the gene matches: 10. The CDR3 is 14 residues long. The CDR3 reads CASSPQGAIWKLFF. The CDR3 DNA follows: TGTGCCAGCAGTCCCCAGGGGGCTATATGGAAACTGTTTTTT.

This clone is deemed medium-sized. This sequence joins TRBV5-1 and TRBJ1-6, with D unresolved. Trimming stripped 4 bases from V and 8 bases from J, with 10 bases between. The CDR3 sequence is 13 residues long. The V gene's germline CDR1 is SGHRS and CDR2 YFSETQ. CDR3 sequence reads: CASSLYGDSPLHF. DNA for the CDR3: TGCGCCAGCAGCCTTTACGGGGATTCACCCCTCCACTTT.

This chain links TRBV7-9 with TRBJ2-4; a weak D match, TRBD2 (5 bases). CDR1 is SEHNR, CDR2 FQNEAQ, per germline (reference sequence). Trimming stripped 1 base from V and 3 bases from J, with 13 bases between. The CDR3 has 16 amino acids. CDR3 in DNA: TGTGCCAGCAGCTTAGACCGGGGAGAGGACAAAAACATTCAGTACTTC. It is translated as CASSLDRGEDKNIQYF.

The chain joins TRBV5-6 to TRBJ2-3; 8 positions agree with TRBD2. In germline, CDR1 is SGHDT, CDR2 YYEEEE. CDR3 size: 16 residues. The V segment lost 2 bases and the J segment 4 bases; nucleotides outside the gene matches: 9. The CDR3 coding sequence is TGTGCCAGCAGCTTTAACCCTAGCGGGCTCCCAGATACGCAGTATTTT. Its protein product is CASSFNPSGLPDTQYF.

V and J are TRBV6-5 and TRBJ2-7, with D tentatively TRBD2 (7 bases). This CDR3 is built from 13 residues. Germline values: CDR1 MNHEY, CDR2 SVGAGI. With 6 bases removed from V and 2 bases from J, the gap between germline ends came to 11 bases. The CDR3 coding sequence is TGTGCCAGCAGGGGGGGGCCCGCCTACGAGCAGTACTTC. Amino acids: CASRGGPAYEQYF.

CDR3 in amino acids: CASSLTPRGYNEQFF. CDR3 DNA sequence: TGTGCCAGCAGTTTAACCCCCCGAGGGTACAATGAGCAGTTCTTC. The V gene is TRBV27, the J gene TRBJ2-1, with a tentative D call TRBD2 (5 bases). The CDR3 is 15 residues long. Germline V lookup: CDR1 MNHEY, CDR2 SMNVEV (reference sequence). The germline V and J ends were trimmed by 2 bases and 4 bases, with 12 bases remaining between them.

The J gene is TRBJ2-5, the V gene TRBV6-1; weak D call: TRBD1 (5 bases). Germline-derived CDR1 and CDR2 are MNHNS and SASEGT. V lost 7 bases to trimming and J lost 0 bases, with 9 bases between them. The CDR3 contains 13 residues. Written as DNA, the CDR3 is TGTGCCAGCACGACAGAGTACCAAGAGACCCAGTACTTC. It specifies CASTTEYQETQYF.

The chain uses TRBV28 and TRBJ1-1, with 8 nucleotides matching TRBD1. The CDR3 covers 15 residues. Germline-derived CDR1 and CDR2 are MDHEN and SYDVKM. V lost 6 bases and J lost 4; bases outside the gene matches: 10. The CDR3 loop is CASRGDRGYLTEAFF. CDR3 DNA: TGTGCCAGCAGGGGTGACAGGGGATATCTCACTGAAGCTTTCTTT.

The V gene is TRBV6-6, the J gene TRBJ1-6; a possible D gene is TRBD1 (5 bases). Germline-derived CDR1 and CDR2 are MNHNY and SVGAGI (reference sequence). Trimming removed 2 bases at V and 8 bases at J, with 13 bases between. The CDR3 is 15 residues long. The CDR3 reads CASSYQDRPYSPLHF. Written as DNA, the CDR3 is TGTGCCAGCAGTTACCAAGACAGACCATATTCACCCCTCCACTTT.